These 25 T cell receptor beta chains were sequenced from one sample in a study of T cells in Graves' hyperthyroidism and ophthalmopathy. What was amplified from RNA transcripts were TCR beta CDR3 regions. RT-PCR in the first round (using the HTBI primer set) targeted the TCR CDR3. MiXCR, run by TCRdb on the multiplex PCR reads, gives a single entry per CDR3 protein. The sample comprises roughly 550,000 distinct CDR3 sequences, around 16% of which are singletons, and 25% to 30% rests with the top ten. The sample was blood. These receptor sequences come from a woman in her twenties or thirties with Graves' ophthalmopathy.

This clonotype has a count of ten or more. The chain joins TRBV5-5 to TRBJ2-5, with a tentative D call TRBD2 (5 bases). This CDR3 has 12 amino acids. Looked up from germline, CDR1 is SGHKS and CDR2 is YYEKEE (reference sequence). The V gene lost 6 bases and the J gene lost 2 bases, with 8 bases spanning the gap. CDR3 region: CASNGVQETQYF. In DNA form, the CDR3 reads TGTGCCAGCAACGGGGTGCAAGAGACCCAGTACTTC.

This clonotype was recorded at least ten times. The chain uses TRBV11-3 and TRBJ2-7; 12 bases align to TRBD2. V was clipped by 5 bases and J by 5 bases; unmatched bases: 7. Per the germline V gene, CDR1 is SGHNT and CDR2 is YENEEA. The CDR3 is 15 residues long. The CDR3 DNA reads TGTGCCAGCAGCCTCTCTAGCGGGAGGGCACACGAGCAGTACTTC. This gives the protein CASSLSSGRAHEQYF.

In the case of this clonotype: The junction departs from the called germline gene at one end, perhaps through a read error. The gene calls are TRBV9 and TRBJ2-1, with D possibly being TRBD2 (5 bases). Per the germline V gene, CDR1 is SGDLS and CDR2 is YYNGEE. The CDR3 runs to 16 residues. CDR3 protein: CASSVSASSNHNGQFF. The CDR3 nucleotides read TGTGCCAGCAGCGTTTCGGCGTCTAGCAACCACAATGGGCAGTTCTTC.

For this clonotype: A much larger clonotype is one base distant, so this may be a read error. The V and J genes are TRBV28 and TRBJ2-7, with 7 positions matching TRBD2. The CDR3 is made up of 14 amino acids. Germline CDR1 is MDHEN and CDR2 is SYDVKM. Here the CDR3 DNA reads TGTGCCAACAGTTTCCCTGGGGGGGACTACGAGCAGTACTTC. Its protein is CANSFPGGDYEQYF.

This clonotype appeared many times. V gene TRBV6-1 combines with J gene TRBJ1-2; D uncertain. Trimming removed 3 bases at V and 0 bases at J, with 8 bases between. This CDR3 has 14 residues. Germline V gives CDR1 MNHNS, CDR2 SASEGT. CDR3 sequence (DNA): TGTGCCAGCAGTGACGCCGGGTCTAACTATGGCTACACCTTC. Translation: CASSDAGSNYGYTF.

Ten or more counts support this clonotype. The V call is TRBV12-3 or TRBV12-4, the J call TRBJ2-7; D not resolved. This CDR3 region has 14 residues. V lost 7 bases to trimming and J lost 5 bases, with 18 bases between them. The CDR3 nucleotides read TGTGCCAGCACCACTACATTGGGTCAGGACGAGCAGTACTTC. Residues: CASTTTLGQDEQYF.

V gene TRBV4-3 combines with J gene TRBJ1-1; D gene uncertain. The germline V and J ends were trimmed by 0 bases and 1 base, with 9 bases remaining between them. This CDR3 contains 15 residues. The germline V gene encodes CDR1 LGHNA and CDR2 YSLEER. The CDR3: CASSQDWAANTEAFF. In DNA, the CDR3 is TGCGCCAGCAGCCAAGATTGGGCGGCGAACACTGAAGCTTTCTTT.

This clonotype was counted at least ten times. This rearrangement joins TRBV20-1 to TRBJ2-2, with D perhaps matching TRBD2 (5 bases). The CDR3 consists of 15 residues. CDR1 is DFQATT and CDR2 is SNEGSKA in the germline V gene (reference sequence). V was clipped by 3 bases and J by 2 bases, with 13 bases between them. The CDR3 protein is CSASEGLANTGELFF. In nucleotides, the CDR3 is TGCAGTGCTAGTGAGGGCCTAGCTAACACCGGGGAGCTGTTTTTT.

This clonotype was picked up many times. The CDR3: CASRASPQLYF. CDR3 bases: TGTGCCAGCAGAGCAAGCCCCCAACTGTACTTC. The chain combines TRBV2 with TRBJ2-5; no clear D. V gave up 6 bases and J gave up 13 bases, with 15 bases separating them. Germline V gene data show CDR1 as SNHLY and CDR2 as FYNNEI. CDR3 length: 11 residues.

This clonotype was observed many times. This chain links TRBV11-2 with TRBJ1-5; 8 bases line up with TRBD1. The V gene's germline CDR1 is SGHAT and CDR2 FQNNGV. The CDR3 runs 16 residues. V gave up 5 bases and J gave up 0 bases; unmatched junction bases: 6. In DNA form, the CDR3 reads TGTGCCAGCAGCGAGACAGGGGTTGGTAGCAATCAGCCCCAGCATTTT. Protein: CASSETGVGSNQPQHF.

The rearrangement links TRBV6-1 to TRBJ1-3, with TRBD1 as a possible D gene (5 bases). This CDR3 is 14 amino acids long. V dropped 6 bases and J dropped 1 base, with 10 bases sitting between them. The germline CDR1 and CDR2 sequences are MNHNS and SASEGT. CDR3 coding DNA: TGTGCCAGCAGAAAGGGGCTGTCTGGAAACACCATATATTTT. Translating gives CASRKGLSGNTIYF.

V is TRBV28 and J is TRBJ1-2; D ambiguous. This CDR3 contains 13 residues. Germline lookup yields CDR1 MDHEN and CDR2 SYDVKM. V lost 5 bases and J 8 bases, leaving 15 bases between the germline ends. CDR3 region: CASSPTGLGGYTF. In DNA form, the CDR3 reads TGTGCCAGCAGTCCGACTGGTCTCGGAGGCTACACCTTC.

This clonotype was counted only a few times. This chain joins TRBV27 and TRBJ1-4; D remains ambiguous. This CDR3 region has 13 residues. The germline V and J ends were trimmed by 4 bases and 4 bases, with 7 bases remaining between them. Germline CDR1 is MNHEY and CDR2 is SMNVEV (reference sequence). In DNA form, the CDR3 reads TGTGCCAGCAGTTCCTATGGTAATGAAAAACTGTTTTTT. Translating it yields CASSSYGNEKLFF.

This clonotype was recorded many times. CDR3 loop: CASSPPRGGTEAFF. As DNA, the CDR3 is TGTGCCAGCTCACCACCCAGGGGGGGCACTGAAGCTTTCTTT. The chain couples TRBV18 to TRBJ1-1, with 7 bases fitting TRBD1. Trimming at V came to 0 bases and at J to 4 bases, leaving 2 bases not matched to a gene. Germline CDR1 is KGHSH and CDR2 is LQKENI. This CDR3 has 14 amino acids.

This clonotype showed up just a few times. The chain is built from TRBV24-1 and TRBJ1-6; a possible D gene is TRBD1 (6 bases). Germline V gene data show CDR1 as KGHDR and CDR2 as SFDVKD. Trimming took off 6 bases at V and 7 bases at J, with 12 bases between the two ends. This CDR3 region has 14 residues. CDR3 protein: CATSTGRGNSPLHF. DNA for the CDR3: TGTGCCACCAGTACGGGCAGGGGAAATTCACCCCTCCACTTT.

This clonotype was seen many times. This chain links TRBV4-3 with TRBJ2-7; 11 bases are a match to TRBD1. The CDR3 has 17 amino acids. V shed 0 bases, J shed 5 bases, and the junction held 9 bases outside the gene matches. Germline-derived CDR1 and CDR2 are LGHNA and YSLEER. CDR3: CASSQDAGQGARDEQYF. The DNA of the CDR3 is TGCGCCAGCAGCCAAGATGCCGGACAGGGGGCAAGGGACGAGCAGTACTTC.

This clonotype was observed many times. The chain joins TRBV5-1 to TRBJ2-3; the D gene is possibly TRBD2 (6 bases). Germline assignment: CDR1 SGHRS and CDR2 YFSETQ. This CDR3 region has 15 residues. The ends were cut back, 7 bases at V and 3 bases at J, with 18 bases in the middle. The CDR3 reads CASGDLLGGTDTQYF. CDR3 sequence (DNA): TGCGCCAGCGGGGACCTCCTTGGGGGGACAGATACGCAGTATTTT.

Turning to this clonotype: It may be a read error: a sequence one base away is much more abundant. Here the CDR3 omits its conserved ending phenylalanine or tryptophan, so a read error is the likely source. The gene calls are TRBV12-3 or TRBV12-4 and TRBJ2-2; D ambiguous. V dropped 8 bases and J dropped 1 base, with 14 bases sitting between them. The CDR3 totals 15 residues. CDR3 residues: CASYRWTENTGELFS. In nucleotides, the CDR3 is TGTGCCAGCTATCGGTGGACGGAGAACACCGGGGAGCTGTTTTCT.

This clonotype was observed a few times. V and J are TRBV7-9 and TRBJ1-6; TRBD1 matches 8 bases. Per germline, CDR1 SEHNR and CDR2 FQNEAQ (reference sequence). With V trimmed by 4 bases and J by 8 bases, 4 bases remained unmatched. The CDR3 loop spans 14 amino acids. CDR3 coding DNA: TGTGCCAGCAGCTCCCAGGGGGCAGATTCACCCCTCCACTTT. This gives the protein CASSSQGADSPLHF.

This clonotype has a count of ten or more. The chain has TRBV3-1 and TRBJ1-1; D gene unclear. Germline CDR1 LGHDT, CDR2 YNNKEL (reference sequence). CDR3 length equals 14 residues. V was cut by 0 bases and J by 3 bases, with 8 bases left in between. CDR3 residues: CASSQEGGDTEAFF. For the CDR3, the DNA is TGTGCCAGCAGCCAAGAGGGTGGCGACACTGAAGCTTTCTTT.

This clonotype was seen ten or more times. This chain links TRBV7-8 with TRBJ2-7; 7 bases are shared with TRBD1. Trimming cost V 3 bases and J 0 bases; bases outside gene matches: 5. Germline V gives CDR1 SGHVS, CDR2 FQNEAQ. The CDR3 runs 15 residues. CDR3 nucleotides: TGTGCCAGCAGCTTGACAGGGACCGACTCCTACGAGCAGTACTTC. Translated, it gives CASSLTGTDSYEQYF. Drawing the rest from reference TRBV7-8 and TRBJ2-7, the complete variable domain is GAGVSQSPRYKVAKRGQDVALRCDPISGHVSLFWYQQALGQGPEFLTYFQNEAQLDKSGLPSDRFFAERPEGSVSTLKIQRTQQEDSAVYLCASSLTGTDSYEQYFGPGTRLTVT.

V gene TRBV12-3 or TRBV12-4 combines with J gene TRBJ1-6; no definite D call. This CDR3 is built from 15 residues. Trimming stripped 1 base from V and 5 bases from J, with 9 bases between. The CDR3 spells CASSLGFLDNSPLHF. In nucleotides, the CDR3 is TGTGCCAGCAGTTTAGGGTTCTTGGATAATTCACCCCTCCACTTT.

This clonotype turned up a few times. The CDR3 protein is CSARHQNNEQFF. The CDR3 DNA sequence: TGCAGTGCTAGACATCAAAACAATGAGCAGTTCTTC. The rearrangement links TRBV20-1 to TRBJ2-1; no clear D. V was trimmed by 2 bases and J by 5 bases, leaving 7 bases between them. CDR3 size: 12 residues. Germline V lookup: CDR1 DFQATT, CDR2 SNEGSKA (reference sequence).

The CDR3 bases are TGTGCCAGCAGTTTGCGACAGACGCGTGAAGCTTTCTTT. Translation: CASSLRQTREAFF. The chain carries TRBV28 and TRBJ1-1; maybe TRBD1 (5 bases). The CDR3 loop spans 13 amino acids. Germline assignment: CDR1 MDHEN and CDR2 SYDVKM. The V gene lost 3 bases and the J gene lost 7 bases, with 12 bases spanning the gap. Full variable domain (outside the CDR3, taken from reference TRBV28 and TRBJ1-1): DVKVTQSSRYLVKRTGEKVFLECVQDMDHENMFWYRQDPGLGLRLIYFSYDVKMKEKGDIPEGYSVSREKKERFSLILESASTNQTSMYLCASSLRQTREAFFGQGTRLTVV.

In its sample, this clonotype was seen many times. The V gene is TRBV6-1, the J gene TRBJ2-3; D is unresolved. The CDR3 is made up of 14 amino acids. Looked up from germline, CDR1 is MNHNS and CDR2 is SASEGT. Trimming took 6 bases from V and 9 from J, leaving 19 bases between them. The CDR3 DNA sequence: TGTGCCAGCAGACGTACACCTCTTCAGATCACGCAGTATTTT. This encodes CASRRTPLQITQYF.